This TCR beta chain derives from a study of control samples from healthy donors and cancer patients. The assay was immunoSEQ multiplex PCR, and TCRdb's table has in-frame clones only and misses some. Of over 150,000 clones in the sample, 80% to 95% are singletons; the top ten hold roughly 1.5%. Germline-derived CDR1 and CDR2 are KGHSH and LQKENI. The length of the CDR3 is 16 residues. The trim removed 1 base at V and 5 bases at J, leaving 8 bases unmatched. The source of this sequence is a young man in good health. The chain joins TRBV18 to TRBJ2-5, with 9 bases identical to TRBD2. Sequenced sample: blood. The CDR3 DNA is TGTGCCAGCTCACCACAAGCGGGGGGCTCCGTGGAGACCCAGTACTTC. It specifies CASSPQAGGSVETQYF.